Given below is one T cell receptor (beta chain) in context. The data are from a study of blood T cell repertoires in COVID-19. Profiled with immunoSEQ multiplex PCR; TCRdb holds only in-frame clones, not every one. The sample has 200,000 to 250,000 clones; 90% are singletons. Germline V gives CDR1 KGHDR, CDR2 SFDVKD. V shed 9 bases and J shed 11 bases, with 28 bases lying between them. CDR3 length: 16 amino acids. The gene calls are TRBV24-1 and TRBJ2-1; a weak D match, TRBD2 (6 bases). The sequenced sample consisted of PBMCs or T cells enriched from blood (not recorded which). This TCR came from a man between 25 and 39 years old who had been exposed to COVID-19. In nucleotides, the CDR3 is TGTGCCACCGCCCTATGGAGCGGGCCTCTTCCCGGGCAGCAGTTCTTC. It specifies CATALWSGPLPGQQFF.